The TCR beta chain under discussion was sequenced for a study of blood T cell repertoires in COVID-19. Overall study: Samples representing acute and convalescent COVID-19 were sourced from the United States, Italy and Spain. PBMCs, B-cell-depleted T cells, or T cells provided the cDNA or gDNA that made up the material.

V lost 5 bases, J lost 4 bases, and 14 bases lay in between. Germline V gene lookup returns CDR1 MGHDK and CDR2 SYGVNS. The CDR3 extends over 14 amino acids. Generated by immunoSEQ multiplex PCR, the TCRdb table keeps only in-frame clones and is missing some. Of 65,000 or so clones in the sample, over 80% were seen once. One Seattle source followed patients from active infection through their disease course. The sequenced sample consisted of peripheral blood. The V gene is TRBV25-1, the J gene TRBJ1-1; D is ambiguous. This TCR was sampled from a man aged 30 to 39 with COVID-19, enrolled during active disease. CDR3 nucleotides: TGTGCCAGCAGTTCTACAGAGCCCGTCACTGAAGCTTTCTTT. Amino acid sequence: CASSSTEPVTEAFF. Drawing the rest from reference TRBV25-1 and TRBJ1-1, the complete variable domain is EADIYQTPRYLVIGTGKKITLECSQTMGHDKMYWYQQDPGMELHLIHYSYGVNSTEKGDLSSESTVSRIRTEHFPLTLESARPSHTSQYLCASSSTEPVTEAFFGQGTRLTVV.